The 2 T cell receptor beta chains given below trace back to one sample, sequenced in a study of blood T cell repertoires in COVID-19. Using immunoSEQ multiplex PCR, the repertoire was profiled, and TCRdb retains in-frame clones only, with some absent. Among approximately 130,000 clones listed, about four fifths were seen once. Sequencing used peripheral blood. The source of these receptors is a man in his forties or fifties with active or convalescent COVID-19.

This chain joins TRBV2 and TRBJ2-7; possibly TRBD2 for D (6 bases). Germline-derived CDR1 and CDR2 are SNHLY and FYNNEI. Trimming took 5 bases from V and 4 from J, leaving 15 bases between them. CDR3 length equals 14 residues. CDR3 in amino acids: CASSFKIGGYEQYF. Here the CDR3 DNA reads TGTGCCAGCAGTTTCAAGATCGGGGGATACGAGCAGTACTTC.

The V call is TRBV5-1, the J call TRBJ1-5, with 8 bases identical to TRBD1. V trimming: 5 bases; J trimming: 4 bases; junction bases outside the gene matches: 8. This CDR3 is 15 amino acids long. Germline lookup yields CDR1 SGHRS and CDR2 YFSETQ. This chain's CDR3 is CASRRGTGENQPQHF. The CDR3 nucleotides are TGCGCCAGCAGGCGGGGGACAGGAGAGAATCAGCCCCAGCATTTT.